Listed below are T cell receptor beta chains from one sample, sequenced in a study of T cell repertoires in cytomegalovirus infection. Using its own MiXCR run on the reads, TCRdb lists one record per CDR3 protein. The profile shows 800,000 to 950,000 distinct CDR3 sequences, around a third of them singletons. For these TCRs, the target antigens are not known. The source material was cultured CD8+ T cells from PBMCs, sampled from culture after CMV antigen stimulation. These receptor sequences come from a human donor in good health (CMV status not recorded). Some clones in this sample may be carry-over from other donors' samples. Both conserved end residues are part of each CDR3. The size field is filled for only some rows; it gives once, few, many or a size class.

clone size	J gene	V gene	CDR3 protein
many	TRBJ2-1	TRBV20-1	CSAYRVGSYNEQFF
few	TRBJ2-3	TRBV6-6	CASSSPASAPGTQYF
few	TRBJ2-6	TRBV2	CAIVGQGASGANVLTF
few	TRBJ2-2	TRBV28	CASKTGTGHTGELFF
.	TRBJ1-1	TRBV10-3	CAIKTSGAVPKNTEAFF
.	TRBJ1-1	TRBV7-9	CASSLEQREAFF
.	TRBJ2-1	TRBV6-2/TRBV6-3	CASSYSGGHRVAGEDNEQFF
.	TRBJ2-3	TRBV7-6	CASSLVQGGPTDTQYF
.	TRBJ2-5	TRBV15	CATSPGAGGSQETQYF
.	TRBJ2-1	TRBV24-1	CATSSMAQEQFF
many	TRBJ1-2	TRBV29-1	CSAYGVTGTTSYGYTF
.	TRBJ2-7	TRBV4-1	CASSQDSLLRSEQYF
few	TRBJ1-5	TRBV7-8	CASSLAKTSQPQHF
.	TRBJ1-1	TRBV27	CASSSTSGYEAFF
many	TRBJ2-1	TRBV7-6	CASSSPGTSGSHEQFF
.	TRBJ2-1	TRBV6-6	CASRQTSGGGNEQFF
.	TRBJ2-1	TRBV6-5	CASSYIAGGGNEQFF
few	TRBJ1-1	TRBV7-9	CASSSMDGNTEAFF
.	TRBJ2-1	TRBV24-1	CATSSSGGTHNEQFF
few	TRBJ2-1	TRBV7-6	CASSYGLQGNNEQFF
.	TRBJ1-1	TRBV12-3/TRBV12-4	CASSFSPQMNTEAFF
.	TRBJ2-1	TRBV6-2/TRBV6-3	CASSRASGRFDNEQFF
few	TRBJ2-5	TRBV4-1	CASSHLSGETQYF
few	TRBJ2-3	TRBV6-2/TRBV6-3	CASSTTGDRTDTQYF
many	TRBJ1-2	TRBV7-9	CASSLSSPGQVNYGYTF
many	TRBJ2-5	TRBV27	CASSLSGGETQYF
.	TRBJ2-2	TRBV2	CASSELEGDGELFF
.	TRBJ2-2	TRBV6-5	CASSYFTSAREPFF
.	TRBJ1-1	TRBV7-9	CASRFRGGNTEAFF
many	TRBJ1-5	TRBV7-8	CASSLDGYDSYQPQHF
few	TRBJ2-1	TRBV7-9	CASSVDRGFYNEQFF
few	TRBJ2-1	TRBV15	CATSSHGGGLEQFF
few	TRBJ1-1	TRBV10-3	CAISPRTGGPGTEAFF
.	TRBJ2-5	TRBV6-6	CASSYSWTSGGAETQYF
.	TRBJ2-1	TRBV7-6	CASSDSGQYNEQFF
.	TRBJ2-1	TRBV6-6	CASTRWRAGSSYNEQFF
.	TRBJ2-1	TRBV7-4	CVSSLGGGAYNEQFF
few	TRBJ2-2	TRBV7-6	CASRGTYTGELFF
.	TRBJ2-4	TRBV6-2/TRBV6-3	CASRGSKNIQYF
few	TRBJ1-2	TRBV4-3	CASSHAGLGYTF
.	TRBJ1-2	TRBV12-3/TRBV12-4	CASSPRDRGIYGYTF
.	TRBJ2-1	TRBV20-1	CSAPLGGNEQFF
once	TRBJ2-1	TRBV19	CASSPSHGNYNEQFF
few	TRBJ1-2	TRBV27	CASSPGTAGYTF
many	TRBJ2-5	TRBV7-2	CASSLAFVARGRETQYF
.	TRBJ1-6	TRBV28	CASSLTGTGSPLHF
once	TRBJ2-7	TRBV4-2	CASSQVQGVEQYF
many	TRBJ2-2	TRBV7-2	CASSTRLALNTGELFF
.	TRBJ1-2	TRBV10-2	CASSESVISGYTF
.	TRBJ2-1	TRBV6-5	CASSLPLNREQFF
.	TRBJ2-5	TRBV7-9	CASSLAPGQWRWGTQYF
few	TRBJ2-1	TRBV27	CASSPKPAASSYNEQFF
.	TRBJ2-3	TRBV12-3/TRBV12-4	CASSLAWVAGGLDTQYF
few	TRBJ1-2	TRBV19	CASRGTGHSNYGYTF
few	TRBJ2-7	TRBV6-5	CASSYSAGVLYEQYF